Here is one TCR beta chain with its context. This specimen comes from a study of blood T cell repertoires in COVID-19. Germline trimming cut 1 base from V and 11 bases from J; bases unmatched to any gene: 7. Germline V gene lookup returns CDR1 MNHEY and CDR2 SVGEGT. The CDR3 extends over 13 amino acids. Libraries were prepared by immunoSEQ multiplex PCR; TCRdb keeps only in-frame clonotypes and omits some of them. The sample contains some 71,000 clones, 84% of which appear only once. The gene calls are TRBV6-2 or TRBV6-3 and TRBJ1-1, with 7 bases aligning to TRBD1. Sequenced: peripheral blood. The source is a woman in her 50s with acute or convalescent COVID-19. DNA for the CDR3: TGTGCCAGCAGTTACTTCATGACAGGGCAGGCTTTCTTT. Translated, it gives CASSYFMTGQAFF.